This TCR beta chain was observed in a study of blood T cell repertoires in COVID-19 (dated by TCRdb to the early 2020s). A note on the overall study: Collaborator samples came from the United States, Italy and Spain and covered acute and convalescent phases of COVID-19. Nearly every sample came with metadata listing a de-identified subject ID, COVID-19 status, age in years and sex. Where available, HLA class I and class II types were taken from metadata supplied by the sample provider and were not determined by assay-based typing. The dataset comprised deeply sampled blood TCRbeta repertoires from subjects exposed to, actively infected with, or recovered from COVID-19. The prospective study material was composed of cDNA or gDNA derived from T cells, B-cell-depleted T cells, or PBMCs. The repertoires were released in a freely available public database intended as a resource for research on the immune response to SARS-CoV-2. Samples came from the ongoing ImmuneRACE study (first 160 participants) plus 1,254 subjects from 6 global collaborators. On the study overall, not on this receptor specifically: The quantity of clinical and demographic metadata differed by source and by participant and was supplied without curation.

Looking up the germline V gene yields CDR1 MGHRA and CDR2 YSYEKL. The CDR3 holds 15 amino acids from the cysteine to the phenylalanine. The CDR3 DNA has 45 bases and is translated from base 1. The junction carries 12 bases between V and J, which are trimmed by 3 bases and 1 base respectively. The immunoSEQ Assay, a bias-controlled multiplex PCR, was used to amplify TCRbeta CDR3 regions from genomic DNA. On the study's bioinformatics: The number of nucleated cells in each sample was estimated from the amplification of reference gene primers within the assay. To quantify the absolute abundance of each unique TCRbeta CDR3 rearrangement, sequence reads were collapsed and filtered. Productive Simpson clonality was computed per sample as the square root of Simpson's diversity index over productive rearrangements. TCRdb mirrors the immuneACCESS table, restricted to in-frame sequences. Some clones are absent from its copies; in checked studies, under half trace to an unresolved V gene, and the reason for the others is unknown. V and J calls and clone size are those listed in that table; D and trimming were worked out from the DNA. In this sample the table shows just over 250,000 clones, about nine tenths of which occur a single time. The top ten constitute approximately 2.5% of the sample.

Note on this clone: It lacks a known antigen. There are no base qualities to consult, and no much larger clone falls within one base.

One collaborating source in Seattle enrolled patients while the patients were actively infected and followed the patients over time throughout the course of disease. Each collaborating institution followed its own protocols to collect whole blood in K2EDTA tubes. For TCRbeta analysis, collaborators shipped samples in one of three forms: frozen whole blood, isolated PBMCs, or DNA extracted from either of those sample types. The V and J genes are TRBV4-1 and TRBJ1-2; the D gene remains uncertain. The clonotype was recovered from a person under 30 with COVID-19, enrolled during active disease. The sequencing sample was made of peripheral blood. The CDR3 loop reads CASSHPAGGNYGYTF. At the DNA level, the sequence is TGCGCCAGCAGCCATCCCGCTGGAGGTAACTATGGCTACACCTTC.